This entry lists 30 T cell receptor beta chains sequenced from one sample in a study of T cell responses to AZD1222 COVID-19 vaccine. Assay used: immunoSEQ multiplex PCR; TCRdb lists only in-frame clones, some missing. The sample has approximately 77,000 clones, approximately 85% seen once. Sample: peripheral blood, taken 28 days after the second AZD1222 dose. The receptors shown here come from an adult who received the AZD1222 COVID-19 vaccine.

CDR3 sequence reads: CSANGASRGKETQYF. The CDR3, as DNA: TGCAGCGCTAATGGCGCTAGCCGAGGGAAAGAGACCCAGTACTTC. The V call is TRBV29-1, the J call TRBJ2-5, with D possibly matching TRBD2 (5 bases). Germline V gene lookup returns CDR1 SQVTM and CDR2 ANQGSEA. The CDR3 covers 15 residues. Between the trimmed V and J ends, which lost 7 bases and 3 bases, there was a span of 21 bases.

This rearrangement joins TRBV3-1 (or the pseudogene TRBV3-2) to TRBJ2-5; tentatively, D is TRBD2 (6 bases). CDR1 and CDR2 from the germline V gene are LGHDT and YNNKEL (reference sequence). Trimming left V 1 base short and J 5 bases short, with 14 bases between. This CDR3 spans 15 amino acids. The CDR3 region is CASSQVGEGRETQYF. The CDR3 DNA reads as TGTGCCAGCAGCCAAGTGGGTGAGGGGAGGGAGACCCAGTACTTC.

The rearrangement links TRBV6-5 to TRBJ1-4, with 7 bases aligning to TRBD1. Germline V gene sequence: CDR1 MNHEY, CDR2 SVGAGI. This CDR3 is 13 amino acids long. The V and J ends lost 6 bases and 8 bases, in that order; junction bases with no gene match: 6. CDR3: CASRRQGEEKLFF. CDR3 nucleotides: TGTGCCAGCAGAAGGCAGGGGGAAGAAAAACTGTTTTTT.

This rearrangement joins TRBV30 to TRBJ1-1; D gene unclear. The CDR3 spans 15 residues. Trimming took 4 bases from V and 0 from J, leaving 15 bases between them. Germline loops: CDR1 GTSNPN, CDR2 SVGIG (reference sequence). The CDR3 sequence: CAWIAQARMNTEAFF. The CDR3 DNA follows: TGTGCCTGGATAGCGCAGGCCAGAATGAACACTGAAGCTTTCTTT.

The J gene is TRBJ1-1, the V gene TRBV4-2; no reliable D call. This CDR3 contains 11 residues. Trimming stripped 5 bases from V and 6 bases from J, with 7 bases between. CDR1 and CDR2 (germline): LGHNA, YNFKEQ. The CDR3 nucleotides read TGTGCCAGCAGCAGCAACGCTGAAGCTTTCTTT. This sequence encodes CASSSNAEAFF.

The chain has TRBV24-1 and TRBJ2-3; 12 bases agree with TRBD2. The V segment lost 3 bases and the J segment 5 bases; nucleotides outside the gene matches: 8. The CDR3 consists of 17 residues. CDR1 and CDR2 from the germline V gene are KGHDR and SFDVKD. CDR3 DNA sequence: TGTGCCACCAGTGATGGGACCCTAGCGGGGGGGCAAGATACGCAGTATTTT. Amino acids: CATSDGTLAGGQDTQYF.

This chain connects TRBV28 to TRBJ1-1, with D unclear. The CDR3 runs to 12 residues. V was pared by 1 base and J by 4 bases, with 4 bases between. Germline V gene data show CDR1 as MDHEN and CDR2 as SYDVKM. The CDR3 protein is CASSLLGTEAFF. CDR3 in DNA: TGTGCCAGCAGTTTATTAGGCACTGAAGCTTTCTTT.

The chain uses TRBV7-8 and TRBJ2-1, with 8 positions matching TRBD2. V lost 7 bases to trimming and J lost 9 bases; unmatched junction nucleotides: 14. The CDR3 totals 15 residues. Germline CDR1 SGHVS, CDR2 FQNEAQ. The CDR3 bases are TGTGCCAGCATCCCGGGGGCAACTAGCGGAGGTGAGCAGTTCTTC. This encodes CASIPGATSGGEQFF. Looking up the rest from reference TRBV7-8 and TRBJ2-1 gives the full variable domain: GAGVSQSPRYKVAKRGQDVALRCDPISGHVSLFWYQQALGQGPEFLTYFQNEAQLDKSGLPSDRFFAERPEGSVSTLKIQRTQQEDSAVYLCASIPGATSGGEQFFGPGTRLTVL.

J is TRBJ1-4 and V is TRBV10-3, with 9 positions matching TRBD1. The CDR3 is 14 amino acids. V lost 4 bases, J lost 4 bases, and 1 base stayed unmatched. Germline CDR1 reads ENHRY; CDR2 reads SYGVKD. Here the CDR3 DNA reads TGTGCCATCAGTGGGGGACAGGGTAATGAAAAACTGTTTTTT. Protein sequence: CAISGGQGNEKLFF.

The chain links TRBV28 to TRBJ1-5; no definite D call. In germline, CDR1 is MDHEN, CDR2 SYDVKM. CDR3 length: 14 residues. V lost 8 bases and J 0 bases, leaving 11 bases between the germline ends. The CDR3 reads CASGEKYSNQPQHF. The DNA of the CDR3 is TGTGCCAGCGGGGAGAAGTATAGCAATCAGCCCCAGCATTTT.

The V gene is TRBV27, the J gene TRBJ1-3; tentative D call: TRBD1 (6 bases). Germline V CDR1 and CDR2: MNHEY, SMNVEV (reference sequence). Trimming left V 1 base short and J 0 bases short, with 19 bases between. The CDR3 contains 19 residues. The CDR3 DNA is TGTGCCAGCAGTTTATTAAGGCCAGACCGGGACAACTCTGGAAACACCATATATTTT. Amino acids: CASSLLRPDRDNSGNTIYF.

The chain recombines TRBV30 with TRBJ1-1; no reliable D call. This CDR3 contains 11 residues. CDR1 is GTSNPN, CDR2 SVGIG, per germline (reference sequence). The V gene lost 4 bases and the J gene lost 5 bases, with 8 bases spanning the gap. Here the CDR3 reads CAWNRATEAFF. CDR3 in DNA: TGTGCCTGGAACAGAGCTACTGAAGCTTTCTTT.

The V call is TRBV10-1, the J call TRBJ2-7, with TRBD1 matching over 9 bases. The CDR3 contains 14 residues. The V and J ends lost 2 bases and 7 bases, in that order; junction bases with no gene match: 6. Looked up from germline, CDR1 is WNHNN and CDR2 is SYGVQD (reference sequence). This CDR3 is CASSEVQGASEQYF. The CDR3 DNA sequence: TGCGCCAGCAGTGAGGTACAGGGGGCGTCTGAGCAGTACTTC.

For the CDR3, the DNA is TGTGCCAGCAGTTCTAGCGGGGACTATCTCACAGATACGCAGTATTTT. Translating gives CASSSSGDYLTDTQYF. The chain links TRBV28 to TRBJ2-3; 9 bases agree with TRBD2. Germline V CDR1 and CDR2: MDHEN, SYDVKM. Losses at the gene ends were 4 bases for V and 2 bases for J; bases not matched to a gene: 7. The CDR3 runs 16 residues.

V and J are TRBV7-8 and TRBJ2-1, with D hard to call. Trimming stripped 5 bases from V and 3 bases from J, with 5 bases between. CDR1 is SGHVS, CDR2 FQNEAQ, per germline. CDR3 length: 12 amino acids. CDR3 in DNA: TGTGCCAGCAGCCTGAGCTACAATGAGCAGTTCTTC. This codes for CASSLSYNEQFF.

This clone occurred once. This chain joins TRBV6-6 and TRBJ2-7, with TRBD1 as a possible D gene (6 bases). The V gene's germline CDR1 is MNHNY and CDR2 SVGAGI (reference sequence). The germline V and J ends were trimmed by 2 bases and 3 bases, with 14 bases remaining between them. The CDR3 consists of 15 residues. CDR3 loop: CASSYKQGVDYEQYF. CDR3 bases: TGTGCCAGCAGTTACAAACAGGGCGTCGACTACGAGCAGTACTTC.

This rearrangement joins TRBV19 to TRBJ1-1, with D maybe TRBD1 (6 bases). V was cut by 6 bases and J by 0 bases, with 11 bases left in between. This CDR3 spans 14 amino acids. Per the germline V gene, CDR1 is LNHDA and CDR2 is SQIVND (reference sequence). CDR3 protein: CASRDRSLNTEAFF. In DNA, the CDR3 is TGTGCCAGTAGAGACAGGTCTTTGAACACTGAAGCTTTCTTT.

The CDR3 loop reads CASSLGPASGNTIYF. The CDR3 nucleotides read TGCGCCAGCAGCCTAGGACCCGCTTCGGGAAACACCATATATTTT. The chain employs TRBV4-1 and TRBJ1-3, with D unclear. CDR1 and CDR2 (germline): MGHRA, YSYEKL. This CDR3 region has 15 residues. Trimming removed 4 bases at V and 4 bases at J, with 14 bases between.

The rearrangement links TRBV7-2 to TRBJ2-7; maybe TRBD2 (5 bases). CDR1 SGHTA and CDR2 FQGNSA come from the germline V gene. V was cut by 2 bases and J by 4 bases, with 15 bases left in between. The CDR3 totals 15 residues. The CDR3 DNA follows: TGTGCCAGCAGCTTACGACCCGGGGAAAATTACGAGCAGTACTTC. Protein product: CASSLRPGENYEQYF. Using reference TRBV7-2 and TRBJ2-7 for the parts outside the CDR3, the full variable domain is GAGVSQSPSNKVTEKGKDVELRCDPISGHTALYWYRQSLGQGLEFLIYFQGNSAPDKSGLPSDRFSAERTGGSVSTLTIQRTQQEDSAVYLCASSLRPGENYEQYFGPGTRLTVT.

This clone was recorded once. CDR3 in DNA: TGTGCCAGCACCCTCTCCTATAATTCACCCCTCCACTTT. Translating gives CASTLSYNSPLHF. The J gene is TRBJ1-6, the V gene TRBV12-3 or TRBV12-4; D call uncertain. The CDR3 is made up of 13 amino acids. V was pared by 7 bases and J by 0 bases, with 4 bases between.

The chain recombines TRBV7-3 with TRBJ1-2; a weak D match, TRBD1 (6 bases). Between the trimmed V and J ends, which lost 3 bases and 5 bases, there was a span of 16 bases. The CDR3 covers 15 residues. Per germline, CDR1 SGHTA and CDR2 FQGTGA. CDR3 sequence: CASSFDRQGSYGYTF. CDR3 sequence (DNA): TGTGCCAGCAGCTTTGATCGTCAGGGGAGTTATGGCTACACCTTC.

V gene TRBV5-1 combines with J gene TRBJ2-1; D unresolved. Trimming took 1 base from V and 4 from J, leaving 12 bases between them. The germline V gene encodes CDR1 SGHRS and CDR2 YFSETQ. This CDR3 is 15 amino acids long. DNA of the CDR3: TGCGCCAGCAGCTTGAAGGCAGCTCAATACAATGAGCAGTTCTTC. Protein product: CASSLKAAQYNEQFF.

J is TRBJ2-5 and V is TRBV28, with TRBD1 as a possible D gene (5 bases). CDR3 size: 16 residues. The germline V and J ends were trimmed by 3 bases and 0 bases, with 14 bases remaining between them. CDR1 is MDHEN and CDR2 is SYDVKM in the germline V gene. CDR3 bases: TGTGCCAGCAGTTTCACCCCCCCCAGGGACCAAGAGACCCAGTACTTC. The encoded protein is CASSFTPPRDQETQYF.

The chain has TRBV27 and TRBJ2-1; possible D gene TRBD2, 6 bases. CDR1 is MNHEY and CDR2 is SMNVEV in the germline V gene (reference sequence). The CDR3 is 15 amino acids. Trimming shortened V by 2 bases and J by 4 bases, and 12 bases separated the two germline ends. CDR3 in amino acids: CASSLASSAYNEQFF. The DNA for the CDR3 is TGTGCCAGCAGTTTAGCGTCTAGCGCGTACAATGAGCAGTTCTTC.

The chain is built from TRBV28 and TRBJ2-1; D possibly matches TRBD1 or TRBD2 (5 bases each). Germline CDR1 MDHEN, CDR2 SYDVKM. V gave up 2 bases and J gave up 3 bases, with 8 bases separating them. The CDR3 extends over 14 amino acids. CDR3 in DNA: TGTGCCAGCAGTTTAGAGGGGAACTACAATGAGCAGTTCTTC. Its protein is CASSLEGNYNEQFF.

V usage is TRBV27 and J usage is TRBJ1-2; D unresolved. Germline CDR1 MNHEY, CDR2 SMNVEV (reference sequence). The CDR3 contains 16 residues. V lost 2 bases and J lost 0, with 13 bases in between. The CDR3 sequence: CASSLRREAPNYGYTF. The CDR3 DNA reads as TGTGCCAGCAGTTTACGCAGAGAGGCTCCTAACTATGGCTACACCTTC.

V and J are TRBV6-5 and TRBJ1-2, with D hard to call. V lost 0 bases to trimming and J lost 8 bases, with 7 bases between them. Germline values: CDR1 MNHEY, CDR2 SVGAGI. CDR3 size: 12 residues. The CDR3 bases are TGTGCCAGCAGTTACTCGAACACCGGCTACACCTTC. Amino acids: CASSYSNTGYTF.

The CDR3 sequence: CASSYLTGMNTEAFF. CDR3 coding DNA: TGTGCCAGCAGTTATTTGACAGGGATGAACACTGAAGCTTTCTTT. The chain uses TRBV6-5 and TRBJ1-1; 7 nucleotides align to TRBD1. Germline V gene data show CDR1 as MNHEY and CDR2 as SVGAGI. The trim removed 3 bases at V and 0 bases at J, leaving 4 bases unmatched. The CDR3 totals 15 residues.

V usage is TRBV27 and J usage is TRBJ1-6; D not certain. The germline V gene has CDR1 MNHEY and CDR2 SMNVEV (reference sequence). Trimming cost V 3 bases and J 6 bases, with 9 bases left between them. This CDR3 comprises 14 residues. The CDR3 protein is CASSFWGANSPLHF. CDR3 sequence (DNA): TGTGCCAGCAGTTTCTGGGGAGCTAATTCACCCCTCCACTTT.

The rearrangement joins TRBV16 to TRBJ2-3, with D hard to call. V lost 2 bases, J lost 1 base, and 4 bases lay in between. Germline-derived CDR1 and CDR2 are KGHSY and FQNENV. The CDR3 length is 13 residues. CDR3 protein: CASSQTRTDTQYF. CDR3 nucleotide sequence: TGTGCCAGCAGCCAAACCCGCACAGATACGCAGTATTTT.